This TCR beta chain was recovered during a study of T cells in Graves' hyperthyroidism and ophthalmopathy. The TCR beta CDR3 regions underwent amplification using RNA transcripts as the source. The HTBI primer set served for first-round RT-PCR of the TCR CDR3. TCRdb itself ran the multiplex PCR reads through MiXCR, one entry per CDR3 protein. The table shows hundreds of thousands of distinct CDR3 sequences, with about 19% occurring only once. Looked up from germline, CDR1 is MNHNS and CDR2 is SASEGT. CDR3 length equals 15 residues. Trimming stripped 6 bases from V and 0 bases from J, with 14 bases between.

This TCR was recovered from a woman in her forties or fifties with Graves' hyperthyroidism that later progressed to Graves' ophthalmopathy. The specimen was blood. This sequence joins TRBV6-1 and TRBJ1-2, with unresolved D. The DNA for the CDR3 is TGTGCCAGCAGACGACCGGGAAACTCTAACTATGGCTACACCTTC. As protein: CASRRPGNSNYGYTF.